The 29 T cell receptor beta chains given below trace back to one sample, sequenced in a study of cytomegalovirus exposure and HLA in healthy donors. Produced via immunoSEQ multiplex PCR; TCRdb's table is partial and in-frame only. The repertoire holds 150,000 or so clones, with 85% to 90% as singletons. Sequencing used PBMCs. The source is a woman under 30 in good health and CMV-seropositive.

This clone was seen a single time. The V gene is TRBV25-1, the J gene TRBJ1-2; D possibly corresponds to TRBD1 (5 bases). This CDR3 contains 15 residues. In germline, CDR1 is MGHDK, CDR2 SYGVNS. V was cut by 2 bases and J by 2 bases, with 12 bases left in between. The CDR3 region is CASSELGGINYGYTF. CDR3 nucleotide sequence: TGTGCCAGCAGTGAACTCGGGGGAATAAACTATGGCTACACCTTC.

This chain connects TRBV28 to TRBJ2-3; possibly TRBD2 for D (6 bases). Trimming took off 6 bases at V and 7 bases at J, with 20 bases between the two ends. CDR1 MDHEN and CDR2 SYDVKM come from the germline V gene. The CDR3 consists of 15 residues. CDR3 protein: CASSPPGVVDNTQYF. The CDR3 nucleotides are TGTGCCAGCAGCCCGCCGGGGGTAGTAGATAATACGCAGTATTTT.

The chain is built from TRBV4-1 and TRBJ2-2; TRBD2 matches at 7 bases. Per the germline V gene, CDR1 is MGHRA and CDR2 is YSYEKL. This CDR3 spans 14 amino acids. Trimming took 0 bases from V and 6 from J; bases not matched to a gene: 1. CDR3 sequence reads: CASSQDGGAGELFF. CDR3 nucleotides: TGCGCCAGCAGCCAAGATGGGGGGGCCGGGGAGCTGTTTTTT.

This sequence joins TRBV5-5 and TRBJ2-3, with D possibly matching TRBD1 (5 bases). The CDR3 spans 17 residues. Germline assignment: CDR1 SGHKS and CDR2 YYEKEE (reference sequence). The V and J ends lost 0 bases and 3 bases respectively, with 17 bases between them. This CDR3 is CASSLDAQGTATDTQYF. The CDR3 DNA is TGTGCCAGCAGCTTGGACGCCCAGGGCACCGCAACAGATACGCAGTATTTT.

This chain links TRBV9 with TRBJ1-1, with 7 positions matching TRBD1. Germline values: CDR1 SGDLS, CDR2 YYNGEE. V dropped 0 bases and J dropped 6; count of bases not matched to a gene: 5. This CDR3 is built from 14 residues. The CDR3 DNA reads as TGTGCCAGCAGCGTAGTTGAGACAGGGCCTGAAGCTTTCTTT. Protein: CASSVVETGPEAFF.

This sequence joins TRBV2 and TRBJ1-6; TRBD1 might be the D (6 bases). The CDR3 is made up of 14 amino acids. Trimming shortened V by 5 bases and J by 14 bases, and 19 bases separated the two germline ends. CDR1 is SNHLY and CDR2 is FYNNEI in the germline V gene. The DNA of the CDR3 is TGTGCCAGCAGTCCTTCAGACAGGCCCATGGCCCTCCACTTT. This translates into CASSPSDRPMALHF.

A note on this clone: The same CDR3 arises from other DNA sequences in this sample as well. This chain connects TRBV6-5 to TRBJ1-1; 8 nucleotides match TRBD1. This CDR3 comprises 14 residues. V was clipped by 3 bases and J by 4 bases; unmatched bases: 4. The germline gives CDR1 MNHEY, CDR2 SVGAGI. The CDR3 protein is CASSYGQGATEAFF. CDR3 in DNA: TGTGCCAGCAGTTATGGCCAGGGGGCCACTGAAGCTTTCTTT.

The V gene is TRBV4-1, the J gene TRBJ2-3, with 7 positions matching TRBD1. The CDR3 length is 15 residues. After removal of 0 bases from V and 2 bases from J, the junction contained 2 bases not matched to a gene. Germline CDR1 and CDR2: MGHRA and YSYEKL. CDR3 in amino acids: CASSQEGQYTDTQYF. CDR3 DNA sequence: TGCGCCAGCAGCCAAGAGGGACAGTACACAGATACGCAGTATTTT.

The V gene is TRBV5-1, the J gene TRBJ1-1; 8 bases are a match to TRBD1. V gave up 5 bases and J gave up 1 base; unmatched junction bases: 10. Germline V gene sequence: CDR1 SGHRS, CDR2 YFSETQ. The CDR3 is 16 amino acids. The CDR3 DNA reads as TGCGCCAGCAGGGGGGACAGGCGAAGGGGGAACACTGAAGCTTTCTTT. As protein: CASRGDRRRGNTEAFF. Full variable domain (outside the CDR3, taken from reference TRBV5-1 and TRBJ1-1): KAGVTQTPRYLIKTRGQQVTLSCSPISGHRSVSWYQQTPGQGLQFLFEYFSETQRNKGNFPGRFSGRQFSNSRSEMNVSTLELGDSALYLCASRGDRRRGNTEAFFGQGTRLTVV.

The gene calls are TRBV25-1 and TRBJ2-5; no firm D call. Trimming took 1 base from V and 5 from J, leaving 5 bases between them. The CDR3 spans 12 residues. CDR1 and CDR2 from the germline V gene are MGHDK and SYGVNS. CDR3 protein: CASSEFAETQYF. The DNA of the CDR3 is TGTGCCAGCAGTGAATTTGCGGAGACCCAGTACTTC. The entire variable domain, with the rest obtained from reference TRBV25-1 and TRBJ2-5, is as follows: EADIYQTPRYLVIGTGKKITLECSQTMGHDKMYWYQQDPGMELHLIHYSYGVNSTEKGDLSSESTVSRIRTEHFPLTLESARPSHTSQYLCASSEFAETQYFGPGTRLLVL.

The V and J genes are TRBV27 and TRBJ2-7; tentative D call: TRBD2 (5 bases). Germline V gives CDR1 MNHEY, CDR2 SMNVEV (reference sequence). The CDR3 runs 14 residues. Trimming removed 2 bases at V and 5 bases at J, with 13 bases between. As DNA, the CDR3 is TGTGCCAGCAGTTTACGTAAAAAAGCGGACGAGCAGTACTTC. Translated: CASSLRKKADEQYF.

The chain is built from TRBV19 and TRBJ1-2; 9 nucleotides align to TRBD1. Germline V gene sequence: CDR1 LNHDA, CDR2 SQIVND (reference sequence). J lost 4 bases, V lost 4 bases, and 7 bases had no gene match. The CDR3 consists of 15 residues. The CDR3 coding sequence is TGTGCCAGTAGTAGTGGTCGGGGACAGGGCTATGGCTACACCTTC. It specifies CASSSGRGQGYGYTF.

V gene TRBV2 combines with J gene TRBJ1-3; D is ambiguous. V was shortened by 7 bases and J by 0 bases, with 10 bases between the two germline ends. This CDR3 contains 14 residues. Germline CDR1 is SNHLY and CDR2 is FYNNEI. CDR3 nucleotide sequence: TGTGCCAGCACCCCTCCCCTCTCTGGAAACACCATATATTTT. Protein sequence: CASTPPLSGNTIYF.

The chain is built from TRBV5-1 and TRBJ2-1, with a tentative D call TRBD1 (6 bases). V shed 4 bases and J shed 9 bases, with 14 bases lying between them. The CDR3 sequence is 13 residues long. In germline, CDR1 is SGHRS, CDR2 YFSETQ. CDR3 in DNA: TGCGCCAGCAGCCCCTGGACAGTCGGTGAGCAGTTCTTC. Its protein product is CASSPWTVGEQFF.

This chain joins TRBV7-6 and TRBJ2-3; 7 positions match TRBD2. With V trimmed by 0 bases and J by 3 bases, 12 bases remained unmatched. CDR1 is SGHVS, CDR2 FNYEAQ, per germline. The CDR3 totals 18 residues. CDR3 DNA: TGTGCCAGCAGCTTAGCCTGGGGGGGACCCCTAGGGACAGATACGCAGTATTTT. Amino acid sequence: CASSLAWGGPLGTDTQYF.

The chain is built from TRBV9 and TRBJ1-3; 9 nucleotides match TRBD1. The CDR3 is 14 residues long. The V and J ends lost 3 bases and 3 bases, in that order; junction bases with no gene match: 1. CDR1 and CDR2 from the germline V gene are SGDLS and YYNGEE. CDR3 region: CASSGTGDGNTIYF. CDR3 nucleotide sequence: TGTGCCAGCAGCGGGACAGGGGATGGAAACACCATATATTTT.

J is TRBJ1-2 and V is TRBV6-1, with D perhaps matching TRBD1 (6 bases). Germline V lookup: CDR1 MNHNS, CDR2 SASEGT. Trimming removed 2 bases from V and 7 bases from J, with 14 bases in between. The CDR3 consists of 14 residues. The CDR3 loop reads CASSETGLSAGYTF. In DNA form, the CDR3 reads TGTGCCAGCAGTGAAACAGGGCTCTCAGCTGGCTACACCTTC.

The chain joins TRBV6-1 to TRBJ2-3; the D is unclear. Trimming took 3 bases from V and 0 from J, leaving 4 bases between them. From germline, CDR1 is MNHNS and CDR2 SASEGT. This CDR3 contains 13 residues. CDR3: CASSEQSTDTQYF. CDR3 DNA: TGTGCCAGCAGTGAGCAGAGCACAGATACGCAGTATTTT.

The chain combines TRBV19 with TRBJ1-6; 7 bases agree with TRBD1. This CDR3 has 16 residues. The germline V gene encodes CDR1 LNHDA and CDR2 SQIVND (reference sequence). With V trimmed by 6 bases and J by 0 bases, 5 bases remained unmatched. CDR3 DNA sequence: TGTGCCAGTAGCATACAGGGGCACTCCTATAATTCACCCCTCCACTTT. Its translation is CASSIQGHSYNSPLHF.

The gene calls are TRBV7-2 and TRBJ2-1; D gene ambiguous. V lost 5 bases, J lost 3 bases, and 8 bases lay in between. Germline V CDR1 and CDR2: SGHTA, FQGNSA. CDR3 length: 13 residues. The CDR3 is CASSAQVYNEQFF. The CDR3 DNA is TGTGCCAGCAGCGCCCAGGTCTACAATGAGCAGTTCTTC.

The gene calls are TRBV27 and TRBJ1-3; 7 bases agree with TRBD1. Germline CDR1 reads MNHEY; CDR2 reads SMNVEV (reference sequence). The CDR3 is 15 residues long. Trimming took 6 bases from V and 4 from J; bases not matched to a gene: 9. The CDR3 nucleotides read TGTGCCAGCAGCTTAGAGGGGGCGAGGGGAAACACCATATATTTT. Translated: CASSLEGARGNTIYF.

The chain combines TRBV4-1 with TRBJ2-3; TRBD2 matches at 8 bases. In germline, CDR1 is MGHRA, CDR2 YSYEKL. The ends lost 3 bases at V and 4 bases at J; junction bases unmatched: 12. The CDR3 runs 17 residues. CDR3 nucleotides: TGCGCCAGCAGCCACCCTGGGATCGGGGGGGCAGCAGATACGCAGTATTTT. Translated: CASSHPGIGGAADTQYF.

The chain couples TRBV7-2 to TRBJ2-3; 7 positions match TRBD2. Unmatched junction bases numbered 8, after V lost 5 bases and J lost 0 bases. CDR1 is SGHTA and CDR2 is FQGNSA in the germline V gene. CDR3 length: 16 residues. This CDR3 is CASSPHSGTSTDTQYF. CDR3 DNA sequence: TGTGCCAGCAGCCCCCACAGCGGGACTAGCACAGATACGCAGTATTTT.

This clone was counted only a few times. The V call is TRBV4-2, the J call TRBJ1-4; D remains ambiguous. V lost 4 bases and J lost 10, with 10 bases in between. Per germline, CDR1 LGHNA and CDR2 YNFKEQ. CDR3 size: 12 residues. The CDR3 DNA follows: TGTGCCAGCAGCCCCACCGCAGGAAAACTGTTTTTT. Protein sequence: CASSPTAGKLFF.

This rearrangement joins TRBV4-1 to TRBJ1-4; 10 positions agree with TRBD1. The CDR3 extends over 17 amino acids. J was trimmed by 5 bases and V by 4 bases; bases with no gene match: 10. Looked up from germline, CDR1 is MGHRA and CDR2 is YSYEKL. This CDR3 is CASSPTRSDRGNEKLFF. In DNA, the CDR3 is TGCGCCAGCAGCCCCACCAGGTCGGACAGGGGGAATGAAAAACTGTTTTTT.

The CDR3 region is CASSNTENTEAFF. CDR3 sequence (DNA): TGTGCCAGCAGCAACACAGAGAACACTGAAGCTTTCTTT. The J gene is TRBJ1-1, the V gene TRBV6-4; no definite D call. V lost 6 bases and J lost 1, with 9 bases in between. CDR1 and CDR2 (germline): MRHNA, SNTAGT. The CDR3 sequence is 13 residues long.

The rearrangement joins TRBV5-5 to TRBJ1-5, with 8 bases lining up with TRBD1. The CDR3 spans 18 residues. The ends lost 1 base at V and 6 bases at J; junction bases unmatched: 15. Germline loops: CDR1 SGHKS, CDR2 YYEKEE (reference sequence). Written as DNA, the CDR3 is TGTGCCAGCAGCTTGATTCCAGCGGCAGGGGGCGGAGGTCAGCCCCAGCATTTT. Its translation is CASSLIPAAGGGGQPQHF.

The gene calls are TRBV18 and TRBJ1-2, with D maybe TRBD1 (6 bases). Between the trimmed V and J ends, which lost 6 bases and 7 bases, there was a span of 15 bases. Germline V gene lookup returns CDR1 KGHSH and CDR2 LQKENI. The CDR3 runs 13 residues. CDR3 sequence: CASSPQGYLGYTF. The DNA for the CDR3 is TGTGCCAGCTCTCCTCAGGGGTACCTTGGCTACACCTTC. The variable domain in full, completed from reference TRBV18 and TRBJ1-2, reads NAGVMQNPRHLVRRRGQEARLRCSPMKGHSHVYWYRQLPEEGLKFMVYLQKENIIDESGMPKERFSAEFPKEGPSILRIQQVVRGDSAAYFCASSPQGYLGYTFGSGTRLTVV.

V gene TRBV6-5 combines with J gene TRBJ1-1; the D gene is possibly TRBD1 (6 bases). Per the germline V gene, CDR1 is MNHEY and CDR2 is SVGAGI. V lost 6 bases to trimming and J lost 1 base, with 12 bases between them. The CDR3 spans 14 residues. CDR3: CASRLPGQNTEAFF. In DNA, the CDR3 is TGTGCCAGCAGGCTACCGGGACAGAACACTGAAGCTTTCTTT.